Below, 18 T cell receptor beta chains from the same sample are listed, as sequenced in a study of T cells in localized non-small cell lung cancer. TCRdb's copy holds only in-frame clones and misses some; the assay was immunoSEQ multiplex PCR. The table has roughly 1,600 clones, 20% to 30% seen once; the top ten hold around 14%. Sequenced here: normal lung tissue next to the tumor, sampled before any cancer treatment. The source of these receptors is a man aged 40 to 75 with stage II squamous cell lung carcinoma.

This clone was recorded a few times. V gene TRBV9 combines with J gene TRBJ2-2; D uncertain. The CDR3 contains 14 residues. Germline values: CDR1 SGDLS, CDR2 YYNGEE. V was pared by 2 bases and J by 5 bases, with 10 bases between. The CDR3 DNA follows: TGTGCCAGCAGCGTGACGGTCGGGACCGGGGAGCTGTTTTTT. Its protein is CASSVTVGTGELFF.

The V call is TRBV10-2, the J call TRBJ2-3; D possibly corresponds to TRBD2 (6 bases). This CDR3 is 15 amino acids long. V dropped 3 bases and J dropped 1 base, with 11 bases sitting between them. Germline CDR1 and CDR2: WSHSY and SAAADI. CDR3 amino acids: CASSDTGVGTDTQYF. For the CDR3, the DNA is TGCGCCAGCAGTGACACGGGAGTGGGCACAGATACGCAGTATTTT.

V is TRBV15 and J is TRBJ2-3; TRBD1 aligns across 9 bases. The CDR3 covers 17 residues. The junction had 15 bases not matched to a gene; V was cut back by 5 bases and J by 6 bases. Germline CDR1 reads LNHNV; CDR2 reads YYDKDF (reference sequence). The CDR3 DNA is TGTGCCACCAGCCCCCTTAATCCGGGACAGGGATTCGATACGCAGTATTTT. It yields the protein CATSPLNPGQGFDTQYF.

This clone was seen only a few times. The V gene is TRBV29-1, the J gene TRBJ2-1; 7 bases align to TRBD2. V lost 7 bases, J lost 0 bases, and 9 bases stayed unmatched. CDR3 length equals 15 residues. Looked up from germline, CDR1 is SQVTM and CDR2 is ANQGSEA. CDR3 residues: CSGCSGQSSYNEQFF. The CDR3 DNA reads as TGCAGCGGATGTAGCGGGCAGAGCTCCTACAATGAGCAGTTCTTC.

This clone was counted a few times. The chain has TRBV30 and TRBJ2-7, with 9 positions matching TRBD2. The CDR3 spans 15 residues. J lost 0 bases, V lost 1 base, and 4 bases had no gene match. Germline V gives CDR1 GTSNPN, CDR2 SVGIG (reference sequence). In DNA form, the CDR3 reads TGTGCCTGGAGTGGACTAGCGGCAGTCTCCTACGAGCAGTACTTC. This gives the protein CAWSGLAAVSYEQYF.

The V call is TRBV19, the J call TRBJ1-1; TRBD1 aligns across 8 bases. The CDR3 extends over 13 amino acids. In germline, CDR1 is LNHDA, CDR2 SQIVND (reference sequence). With V trimmed by 7 bases and J by 6 bases, 7 bases remained unmatched. CDR3 region: CASKPQGVAEAFF. DNA of the CDR3: TGTGCCAGTAAACCACAGGGGGTAGCTGAAGCTTTCTTT.

The chain links TRBV18 to TRBJ2-2; 7 nucleotides align to TRBD2. J gave up 4 bases and V 6 bases, and 11 bases lay outside the gene matches. The germline V gene has CDR1 KGHSH and CDR2 LQKENI. The CDR3 runs to 16 residues. CDR3 loop: CASSPSRERRTGELFF. CDR3 DNA: TGTGCCAGCTCCCCCTCGCGGGAGAGGCGCACCGGGGAGCTGTTTTTT.

This clone is large (0.1 to 1%) within its sample. The CDR3 region has the DNA TGTGCCAGCTCAATCGGACTAGCGGGACCCACCTACGAGCAGTACTTC. Its protein is CASSIGLAGPTYEQYF. The rearrangement joins TRBV18 to TRBJ2-7; the match to TRBD2 covers 12 bases. The V gene end was trimmed by 5 bases and the J gene end by 2 bases; junction bases not matched to a gene: 7. CDR1 KGHSH and CDR2 LQKENI come from the germline V gene. This CDR3 comprises 16 residues.

The chain employs TRBV5-1 and TRBJ1-1; TRBD1 matches 9 bases. Germline loops: CDR1 SGHRS, CDR2 YFSETQ. V lost 5 bases, J lost 5 bases, and 7 bases stayed unmatched. The CDR3 extends over 14 amino acids. This CDR3 is CASRVQGALTEAFF. In DNA, the CDR3 is TGCGCCAGCAGGGTACAGGGGGCTTTGACTGAAGCTTTCTTT. The full variable domain, with the rest looked up from reference TRBV5-1 and TRBJ1-1, is KAGVTQTPRYLIKTRGQQVTLSCSPISGHRSVSWYQQTPGQGLQFLFEYFSETQRNKGNFPGRFSGRQFSNSRSEMNVSTLELGDSALYLCASRVQGALTEAFFGQGTRLTVV.

This rearrangement joins TRBV6-8 to TRBJ1-4; unclear D gene. CDR3 length equals 14 residues. Trimming took off 8 bases at V and 8 bases at J, with 18 bases between the two ends. Germline values: CDR1 MNHGY, CDR2 SAAAGT. This CDR3 reads CASSRSPGREKLFF. The CDR3 DNA is TGTGCCAGCTCTCGGAGCCCGGGCCGGGAAAAACTGTTTTTT.

The sample holds a few counts of this clone. J is TRBJ2-1 and V is TRBV9; the D gene could be TRBD1 or TRBD2 (5 bases each). CDR1 SGDLS and CDR2 YYNGEE come from the germline V gene. The V end was cut by 3 bases, the J end by 12 bases, with 19 bases between. The CDR3 has 14 amino acids. CDR3 sequence reads: CASSGVGTSLGQFF. CDR3 DNA: TGTGCCAGCAGCGGCGTCGGGACCTCCCTTGGGCAGTTCTTC. Looking up the rest from reference TRBV9 and TRBJ2-1 gives the full variable domain: DSGVTQTPKHLITATGQRVTLRCSPRSGDLSVYWYQQSLDQGLQFLIQYYNGEERAKGNILERFSAQQFPDLHSELNLSSLELGDSALYFCASSGVGTSLGQFFGPGTRLTVL.

This clone is labeled as large. This chain joins TRBV7-2 and TRBJ2-1, with no clear D. Trimming pared 5 bases from V and 8 bases from J, leaving 13 bases between. The germline CDR1 and CDR2 sequences are SGHTA and FQGNSA. CDR3 length: 13 amino acids. CDR3 in DNA: TGTGCCAGCAGCCCTGACAATGTCGATGAGCAGTTCTTC. Translating it yields CASSPDNVDEQFF. The full variable domain, its missing parts supplied by reference TRBV7-2 and TRBJ2-1, is GAGVSQSPSNKVTEKGKDVELRCDPISGHTALYWYRQSLGQGLEFLIYFQGNSAPDKSGLPSDRFSAERTGGSVSTLTIQRTQQEDSAVYLCASSPDNVDEQFFGPGTRLTVL.

The CDR3 DNA follows: TGTGCCAGTAGCAACCCTACAGGGGGGTTAAACTATGGCTACACCTTC. Its translation is CASSNPTGGLNYGYTF. The chain recombines TRBV19 with TRBJ1-2; TRBD1 matches at 8 bases. Per the germline V gene, CDR1 is LNHDA and CDR2 is SQIVND (reference sequence). V shed 6 bases, J shed 2 bases, and the junction held 11 bases outside the gene matches. The CDR3 contains 16 residues.

This clone was detected only a few times. V gene TRBV6-8 combines with J gene TRBJ1-3, with D unclear. The CDR3 extends over 13 amino acids. Per germline, CDR1 MNHGY and CDR2 SAAAGT. Trimming took off 2 bases at V and 10 bases at J, with 12 bases between the two ends. CDR3 region: CASSYEAGITIYF. CDR3 in DNA: TGTGCCAGCAGTTACGAGGCCGGAATAACCATATATTTT.

The chain combines TRBV7-2 with TRBJ2-5; either TRBD1 or TRBD2 may fit D (5 bases each). The CDR3 extends over 13 amino acids. V lost 4 bases and J lost 5, with 11 bases in between. Germline-derived CDR1 and CDR2 are SGHTA and FQGNSA. This chain's CDR3 is CASSWDLLETQYF. The CDR3 DNA reads TGTGCCAGCAGCTGGGACCTTTTGGAGACCCAGTACTTC.

The chain links TRBV6-8 to TRBJ2-3; 10 bases fit TRBD2. Germline values: CDR1 MNHGY, CDR2 SAAAGT. This CDR3 contains 14 residues. V gave up 10 bases and J gave up 5 bases; unmatched junction bases: 9. CDR3 sequence: CAISQREGRDTQYF. DNA of the CDR3: TGTGCCATCAGCCAGCGGGAGGGCCGAGATACGCAGTATTTT.

There are a few counts of this clone. This chain joins TRBV30 and TRBJ1-1; no clear D. Germline values: CDR1 GTSNPN, CDR2 SVGIG (reference sequence). The CDR3 loop spans 16 amino acids. Trimming stripped 0 bases from V and 6 bases from J, with 20 bases between. For the CDR3, the DNA is TGTGCCTGGAGTGTACTAGGTGTGTCGAGCGGCGCTGAAGCTTTCTTT. It encodes CAWSVLGVSSGAEAFF.

The chain employs TRBV6-8 and TRBJ2-3; no definite D call. The CDR3 totals 14 residues. From germline, CDR1 is MNHGY and CDR2 SAAAGT. Trimming removed 2 bases at V and 2 bases at J, with 8 bases between. CDR3 residues: CASSYGQATDTQYF. The CDR3 bases are TGTGCCAGCAGTTACGGGCAGGCCACAGATACGCAGTATTTT.